This passage covers 29 T cell receptor beta chains from one sample sequenced in a study of regulatory T cells in long-lasting Graves disease. Relying on iRepertoire HTBI primers and Arm-PCR of CDR3 regions, the team built TCR beta libraries. One entry per CDR3 protein results from TCRdb running MiXCR on the multiplex PCR reads. The data hold 500,000 to 800,000 distinct CDR3 sequences, with around 30% observed a single time. Indicated time point: persistent/refractory GD, antithyroid drugs over 5 years with positive TRAb. Extracted PBMC RNA gave rise to the TCR library. The input for sequencing was peripheral blood mononuclear cells (PBMCs), taken when the disease was refractory, from a patient treated with antithyroid drugs. The receptors originated from a female donor with Graves disease.

The chain has TRBV10-3 and TRBJ1-6; TRBD1 aligns across 9 bases. The CDR3 spans 12 residues. With 10 bases clipped from V and 11 bases from J, the junction kept 6 bases outside the gene matches. The V gene's germline CDR1 is ENHRY and CDR2 SYGVKD. The CDR3 loop reads CATRTGEAPLHF. CDR3 nucleotides: TGTGCCACCCGGACAGGGGAAGCACCCCTCCACTTT.

The chain combines TRBV11-1 with TRBJ2-2; 8 positions agree with TRBD1. J lost 5 bases, V lost 5 bases, and 7 bases had no gene match. Looked up from germline, CDR1 is SGHAT and CDR2 is FQDESV (reference sequence). The CDR3 has 15 residues. CDR3 coding DNA: TGTGCCAGCAGCCCCCGGGACAGGTGGACCGGGGAGCTGTTTTTT. It translates to CASSPRDRWTGELFF.

The V and J genes are TRBV10-3 and TRBJ1-1; TRBD1 is a possible D gene (6 bases). This CDR3 has 15 amino acids. Germline V gene data show CDR1 as ENHRY and CDR2 as SYGVKD. V lost 0 bases to trimming and J lost 8 bases, with 16 bases between them. CDR3 protein: CAISESSRGGTEAFF. The CDR3 DNA reads TGTGCCATCAGTGAGTCATCTAGGGGGGGGACCGAAGCTTTCTTT.

This chain's CDR3 is CSVEGGGSNYGYTF. In DNA, the CDR3 is TGCAGCGTTGAAGGAGGCGGCAGCAACTATGGCTACACCTTC. The chain recombines TRBV29-1 with TRBJ1-2; D remains unclear. The CDR3 is 14 residues long. CDR1 is SQVTM and CDR2 is ANQGSEA in the germline V gene. V was clipped by 1 base and J by 2 bases, with 11 bases between them.

This clonotype was counted only a few times. The genes are TRBV3-1 and TRBJ1-5; D unresolved. Germline assignment: CDR1 LGHDT and CDR2 YNNKEL (reference sequence). This CDR3 has 15 amino acids. Trimming removed 0 bases at V and 0 bases at J, with 6 bases between. For the CDR3, the DNA is TGTGCCAGCAGCCAAGACGTCGGTAGCAATCAGCCCCAGCATTTT. It translates to CASSQDVGSNQPQHF.

This clonotype was detected ten times or more. The chain is built from TRBV28 and TRBJ1-1, with unresolved D. Germline-derived CDR1 and CDR2 are MDHEN and SYDVKM. Trimming removed 2 bases from V and 1 base from J, with 11 bases in between. The CDR3 extends over 15 amino acids. CDR3 loop: CASSLGFSGNTEAFF. CDR3 nucleotide sequence: TGTGCCAGCAGTTTAGGCTTTAGTGGGAACACTGAAGCTTTCTTT. The full variable domain, rest sourced from reference TRBV28 and TRBJ1-1, is DVKVTQSSRYLVKRTGEKVFLECVQDMDHENMFWYRQDPGLGLRLIYFSYDVKMKEKGDIPEGYSVSREKKERFSLILESASTNQTSMYLCASSLGFSGNTEAFFGQGTRLTVV.

This clonotype has at least ten counts. The chain joins TRBV28 to TRBJ1-1; 9 bases agree with TRBD1. Germline V gene lookup returns CDR1 MDHEN and CDR2 SYDVKM. V was pared by 3 bases and J by 5 bases, with 4 bases of the junction left unmatched. This CDR3 is built from 14 residues. As DNA, the CDR3 is TGTGCCAGCAGTTTGGGGACAGGGAAAACTGAAGCTTTCTTT. It translates to CASSLGTGKTEAFF.

The chain recombines TRBV5-1 with TRBJ1-6; the match to TRBD1 covers 9 bases. From germline, CDR1 is SGHRS and CDR2 YFSETQ. There are 15 residues in the CDR3. Trimming took 4 bases from V and 10 from J; bases not matched to a gene: 9. For the CDR3, the DNA is TGCGCCAGCAGCCGCACGGGACAGGGAGACTCACCCCTCCACTTT. Translation gives CASSRTGQGDSPLHF.

The chain has TRBV4-1 and TRBJ1-2; D remains ambiguous. The CDR3 has 16 residues. CDR1 is MGHRA, CDR2 YSYEKL, per germline. The V end lost 0 bases, the J end lost 1 base, and 12 bases lay between the germline ends. CDR3 region: CASSQEPLLGNYGYTF. The DNA of the CDR3 is TGCGCCAGCAGCCAAGAACCTTTATTGGGTAACTATGGCTACACCTTC.

The chain joins TRBV6-1 to TRBJ1-1; the D gene is possibly TRBD1 (5 bases). The germline V gene encodes CDR1 MNHNS and CDR2 SASEGT. V was trimmed by 5 bases and J by 6 bases, leaving 16 bases between them. The CDR3 has 14 residues. The CDR3 loop reads CASSHNDRGAEAFF. The CDR3 DNA reads as TGTGCCAGCAGTCATAATGACCGGGGCGCTGAAGCTTTCTTT.

The chain has TRBV29-1 and TRBJ1-2; D perhaps matches TRBD1 (6 bases). V was clipped by 6 bases and J by 8 bases, with 19 bases between them. The CDR3 is 13 amino acids. Looked up from germline, CDR1 is SQVTM and CDR2 is ANQGSEA. The CDR3 here is CSVASGGREGYTF. As DNA, the CDR3 is TGCAGCGTGGCCTCTGGGGGGCGCGAAGGCTACACCTTC. Variable domain in full (rest from reference TRBV29-1 and TRBJ1-2): SAVISQKPSRDICQRGTSLTIQCQVDSQVTMMFWYRQQPGQSLTLIATANQGSEATYESGFVIDKFPISRPNLTFSTLTVSNMSPEDSSIYLCSVASGGREGYTFGSGTRLTVV.

The chain links TRBV9 to TRBJ2-7; 9 bases align to TRBD1. This CDR3 is 14 amino acids long. In germline, CDR1 is SGDLS, CDR2 YYNGEE. V lost 3 bases and J lost 4; bases outside the gene matches: 5. Written as DNA, the CDR3 is TGTGCCAGCAGCGCTACAGGGGGCGAATACGAGCAGTACTTC. Residues: CASSATGGEYEQYF.

This clonotype has just a few counts. The chain combines TRBV10-3 with TRBJ1-5; possible D gene TRBD1, 5 bases. The CDR3 extends over 11 amino acids. Trimming pared 6 bases from V and 9 bases from J, leaving 9 bases between. Per the germline V gene, CDR1 is ENHRY and CDR2 is SYGVKD. The CDR3 region has the DNA TGTGCCATCAGCCCGGGGGGGCCCCAGCATTTT. Protein: CAISPGGPQHF.

This clonotype has a count of ten or more. This chain joins TRBV15 and TRBJ2-7, with TRBD2 matching 13 bases. This CDR3 contains 17 residues. Germline assignment: CDR1 LNHNV and CDR2 YYDKDF (reference sequence). After removal of 0 bases from V and 2 bases from J, the junction contained 4 bases not matched to a gene. CDR3 loop: CATSRDPGLAGAYEQYF. CDR3 DNA sequence: TGTGCCACCAGCAGAGATCCTGGACTAGCGGGAGCCTACGAGCAGTACTTC.

This chain uses TRBV5-6 with TRBJ2-5; TRBD1 might be the D (6 bases). The CDR3 consists of 14 residues. V was trimmed by 4 bases and J by 4 bases, leaving 14 bases between them. Germline V gives CDR1 SGHDT, CDR2 YYEEEE. The DNA of the CDR3 is TGTGCCAGCAGCGGGGACACCTTGGGAGAGACCCAGTACTTC. Protein: CASSGDTLGETQYF. The variable domain in full, with the rest retrieved from reference TRBV5-6 and TRBJ2-5, is DAGVTQSPTHLIKTRGQQVTLRCSPKSGHDTVSWYQQALGQGPQFIFQYYEEEERQRGNFPDRFSGHQFPNYSSELNVNALLLGDSALYLCASSGDTLGETQYFGPGTRLLVL.

As DNA, the CDR3 is TGTGCCAGCAGTTTAGACACAGGAAGCTCCTACGAGCAGTACTTC. Amino acid sequence: CASSLDTGSSYEQYF. This rearrangement joins TRBV28 to TRBJ2-7; D is possibly TRBD1 (5 bases). The CDR3 has 15 amino acids. CDR1 and CDR2 (germline): MDHEN, SYDVKM. V dropped 2 bases and J dropped 0 bases, with 11 bases sitting between them.

V and J are TRBV7-2 and TRBJ1-2; 9 nucleotides match TRBD1. The CDR3 consists of 17 residues. Unmatched junction bases numbered 14, after V lost 5 bases and J lost 4 bases. The germline gives CDR1 SGHTA, CDR2 FQGNSA. CDR3 sequence: CASSRSLSQGAGYGYTF. Here the CDR3 DNA reads TGTGCCAGCAGCCGAAGCCTTTCACAGGGGGCCGGCTATGGCTACACCTTC. The variable domain in full, with the rest retrieved from reference TRBV7-2 and TRBJ1-2, is GAGVSQSPSNKVTEKGKDVELRCDPISGHTALYWYRQSLGQGLEFLIYFQGNSAPDKSGLPSDRFSAERTGGSVSTLTIQRTQQEDSAVYLCASSRSLSQGAGYGYTFGSGTRLTVV.

Here the CDR3 DNA reads TGTGCCAGCAGCTTAGAAAGGGGCTGGAACACCGGGGAGCTGTTTTTT. Translation gives CASSLERGWNTGELFF. This sequence joins TRBV7-9 and TRBJ2-2, with D perhaps matching TRBD1 (5 bases). The CDR3 runs to 16 residues. Per germline, CDR1 SEHNR and CDR2 FQNEAQ (reference sequence). The V and J ends lost 1 base and 1 base respectively, with 10 bases between them.

Many counts were recorded for this clonotype. V is TRBV2 and J is TRBJ1-1, with D possibly matching TRBD1 (5 bases). This CDR3 is built from 14 residues. The V end was cut by 6 bases, the J end by 3 bases, with 14 bases between. Germline assignment: CDR1 SNHLY and CDR2 FYNNEI. The CDR3 DNA is TGTGCCAGCAGAAATGGGGGGTGGTACACTGAAGCTTTCTTT. This encodes CASRNGGWYTEAFF.

The chain employs TRBV28 and TRBJ1-5; D unresolved. The CDR3 spans 12 residues. Germline assignment: CDR1 MDHEN and CDR2 SYDVKM. Trimming stripped 5 bases from V and 9 bases from J, with 11 bases between. Written as DNA, the CDR3 is TGTGCCAGCAGTCCCGCCCCCCGGCCCCAGCATTTT. Amino acid sequence: CASSPAPRPQHF.

About this clonotype: The CDR3 end shows no conserved phenylalanine or tryptophan, and so a read error is likely. The genes are TRBV20-1 and TRBJ1-5; 8 bases line up with TRBD1. The CDR3 loop spans 12 amino acids. V shed 1 base and J 8 bases; nucleotides not matched to a gene: 1. Germline CDR1 is DFQATT and CDR2 is SNEGSKA (reference sequence). Written as DNA, the CDR3 is TGCAGTGCTAGAGGACAGGGGAAGCCCCAGCATCTT. Translating it yields CSARGQGKPQHL.

This clonotype was observed many times. The genes are TRBV2 and TRBJ1-5; D perhaps matches TRBD1 (5 bases). V shed 4 bases and J shed 6 bases, with 13 bases lying between them. Germline-derived CDR1 and CDR2 are SNHLY and FYNNEI. This CDR3 comprises 14 residues. This CDR3 is CASSVGTEPQPQHF. In DNA form, the CDR3 reads TGTGCCAGCAGTGTAGGGACGGAGCCTCAGCCCCAGCATTTT. Combining the CDR3 with reference TRBV2 and TRBJ1-5 gives the whole variable domain EPEVTQTPSHQVTQMGQEVILRCVPISNHLYFYWYRQILGQKVEFLVSFYNNEISEKSEIFDDQFSVERPDGSNFTLKIRSTKLEDSAMYFCASSVGTEPQPQHFGDGTRLSIL.

This clonotype was counted only a few times. Here the CDR3 reads CSGLTGPNTEAFF. In nucleotides, the CDR3 is TGCAGCGGTCTCACCGGTCCGAACACTGAAGCTTTCTTT. The rearrangement joins TRBV29-1 to TRBJ1-1; D remains ambiguous. Trimming shortened V by 7 bases and J by 1 base, and 13 bases separated the two germline ends. In germline, CDR1 is SQVTM, CDR2 ANQGSEA. This CDR3 contains 13 residues.

This chain joins TRBV25-1 and TRBJ1-3; a possible D gene is TRBD1 (6 bases). This CDR3 contains 16 residues. CDR1 is MGHDK and CDR2 is SYGVNS in the germline V gene. The V and J ends lost 6 bases and 1 base respectively, with 16 bases between them. The DNA for the CDR3 is TGTGCCAGCAGCGGGGGCTGGGGGCCTTCTGGAAACACCATATATTTT. Its translation: CASSGGWGPSGNTIYF.

There are many counts of this clonotype. The rearrangement joins TRBV28 to TRBJ1-6; tentatively, D is TRBD1 (6 bases). CDR1 is MDHEN, CDR2 SYDVKM, per germline. This CDR3 spans 17 amino acids. Trimming removed 2 bases from V and 0 bases from J, with 11 bases in between. Here the CDR3 DNA reads TGTGCCAGCAGTTTAGCAGGGGAGAGCTCCTATAATTCACCCCTCCACTTT. It yields the protein CASSLAGESSYNSPLHF.

This clonotype was seen a handful of times. The chain joins TRBV12-5 to TRBJ2-6, with D unclear. The V end was cut by 0 bases, the J end by 1 base, with 10 bases between. The length of the CDR3 is 17 residues. Germline V gene lookup returns CDR1 LGHNT and CDR2 FRNRAP. The CDR3 loop is CASGLVQGVSGANVLTF. The CDR3 DNA reads as TGTGCTAGTGGTTTGGTACAAGGAGTTTCTGGGGCCAACGTCCTGACTTTC.

The rearrangement links TRBV27 to TRBJ2-1; 9 bases map to TRBD2. CDR1 is MNHEY, CDR2 SMNVEV, per germline (reference sequence). The CDR3 contains 16 residues. V dropped 5 bases and J dropped 8; count of bases not matched to a gene: 13. CDR3: CASSAPSGKTVHEQFF. DNA for the CDR3: TGTGCCAGCAGTGCCCCTAGCGGGAAAACCGTTCATGAGCAGTTCTTC.

Only a few counts were recorded for this clonotype. CDR3 amino acids: CASSLSAAGTDTQYF. The CDR3 DNA reads TGTGCCAGCAGTTTATCGGCGGCAGGCACAGATACGCAGTATTTT. V is TRBV27 and J is TRBJ2-3; D is ambiguous. Trimming cost V 0 bases and J 1 base, with 8 bases left between them. Germline CDR1 is MNHEY and CDR2 is SMNVEV (reference sequence). The CDR3 consists of 15 residues.

This chain links TRBV6-1 with TRBJ2-7; D unresolved. V lost 3 bases to trimming and J lost 3 bases, with 9 bases between them. Germline lookup yields CDR1 MNHNS and CDR2 SASEGT. The length of the CDR3 is 13 residues. CDR3 DNA sequence: TGTGCCAGCAGTGACTACTATAACTACGAGCAGTACTTC. Its protein is CASSDYYNYEQYF.